This TCR beta chain was retrieved from a study of T-cell reconstitution after alpha-beta-depleted transplantation in children. In this sample, this clonotype turned up many times. The CDR3 is made up of 17 amino acids. Germline-derived CDR1 and CDR2 are SEHNR and FQNEAQ (reference sequence). The J segment lost 1 base and the V segment lost 0 bases, leaving 4 bases of the junction unmatched. TCRbeta library construction was performed incorporating unique molecular identifiers. MiXCR was run by TCRdb on the PCR reads, yielding one entry per CDR3 protein. This sample has about 200,000 distinct CDR3 sequences, with under 8.5% found just once.

The source is a boy between 2 and 10 years old with acute lymphoblastic leukemia, due to receive a stem cell transplant. J is TRBJ2-3 and V is TRBV7-9, with 10 positions matching TRBD1. The sample here was PBMCs, taken before TCRalphabeta/CD19-depleted stem cell transplant. The CDR3 spells CASSLAGTGVGTDTQYF. The CDR3 bases are TGTGCCAGCAGCTTAGCCGGGACAGGGGTAGGCACAGATACGCAGTATTTT. The full variable domain, rest sourced from reference TRBV7-9 and TRBJ2-3, is DTGVSQNPRHKITKRGQNVTFRCDPISEHNRLYWYRQTLGQGPEFLTYFQNEAQLEKSRLLSDRFSAERPKGSFSTLEIQRTEQGDSAMYLCASSLAGTGVGTDTQYFGPGTRLTVL.